The next 25 T cell receptor beta chains were all read from a single sample in a study of beta chain features in type 1 diabetes. Isolated RNA was reverse transcribed in full, so expressed TCRB transcripts were sequenced. Using immunoSEQ multiplex PCR, the repertoire was profiled, and TCRdb retains in-frame clones only, with some absent. The sample has around 690,000 clones; roughly an eighth are singletons. Study-level points and caveats: Shortening that was moderate but significant affected the TCRB CDR3s of Type 1 diabetes patients in all four CD4+ subsets.

The antigens of these receptors remain unknown. What was sequenced was naive CD4+ T cells from blood. The receptors stem from a man in his thirties or forties with type 1 diabetes.

The chain is built from TRBV10-3 and TRBJ1-2, with 9 positions matching TRBD1. The V gene's germline CDR1 is ENHRY and CDR2 SYGVKD. With V trimmed by 3 bases and J by 7 bases, 9 bases remained unmatched. The CDR3 is 15 residues long. CDR3 amino acids: CAISDLRTGEGGYTF. The CDR3 bases are TGTGCCATCAGTGACTTAAGGACAGGGGAAGGTGGCTACACCTTC.

The rearrangement joins TRBV4-2 to TRBJ2-3; TRBD2 aligns across 8 bases. The CDR3 covers 17 residues. Germline V gene lookup returns CDR1 LGHNA and CDR2 YNFKEQ. The V and J ends lost 1 base and 2 bases, in that order; junction bases with no gene match: 8. CDR3 DNA sequence: TGTGCCAGCAGCCAAGCGAGCGGGGGCCCCCCCACAGATACGCAGTATTTT. Amino acid sequence: CASSQASGGPPTDTQYF.

This chain connects TRBV5-6 to TRBJ2-3; unclear D gene. Looked up from germline, CDR1 is SGHDT and CDR2 is YYEEEE. The V and J ends lost 2 bases and 1 base respectively, with 11 bases between them. The CDR3 is 15 residues long. CDR3 sequence: CASSFSRYRTDTQYF. The CDR3 nucleotides read TGTGCCAGCAGCTTTTCCCGTTACCGCACAGATACGCAGTATTTT.

About this clone: In the same sample, other DNA sequences code for this CDR3. The chain couples TRBV2 to TRBJ2-1, with D uncertain. This CDR3 comprises 11 residues. The V gene lost 6 bases and the J gene lost 2 bases, with 2 bases spanning the gap. Germline loops: CDR1 SNHLY, CDR2 FYNNEI. CDR3 region: CASRAYNEQFF. In nucleotides, the CDR3 is TGTGCCAGCAGGGCCTACAATGAGCAGTTCTTC.

The V and J genes are TRBV7-9 and TRBJ2-1; possible D gene TRBD2, 7 bases. From germline, CDR1 is SEHNR and CDR2 FQNEAQ (reference sequence). The V end was cut by 1 base, the J end by 7 bases, with 14 bases between. CDR3 length: 15 amino acids. The CDR3 sequence is CASSLVRGAVNEQFF. CDR3 sequence (DNA): TGTGCCAGCAGCTTAGTTCGGGGGGCCGTGAATGAGCAGTTCTTC. The full variable domain, with the rest looked up from reference TRBV7-9 and TRBJ2-1, is DTGVSQNPRHKITKRGQNVTFRCDPISEHNRLYWYRQTLGQGPEFLTYFQNEAQLEKSRLLSDRFSAERPKGSFSTLEIQRTEQGDSAMYLCASSLVRGAVNEQFFGPGTRLTVL.

This clone was picked up a small number of times. The chain uses TRBV28 and TRBJ1-5; TRBD1 agrees at 10 bases. The V and J ends lost 5 bases and 16 bases, in that order; junction bases with no gene match: 8. The CDR3 loop spans 12 amino acids. The germline V gene encodes CDR1 MDHEN and CDR2 SYDVKM. Written as DNA, the CDR3 is TGTGCCAGCAGTCAGCGGGACAGGGGTCACCATTTT. Amino acids: CASSQRDRGHHF.

The chain carries TRBV21-1 and TRBJ1-5; no check of the table's D call, TRBD1, against the DNA was made. TRBV21-1 is described as a pseudogene. The CDR3 is made up of 17 amino acids. The CDR3 sequence: CASSNGDTISNNQPQHF. DNA of the CDR3: TGTGCCAGCAGCAACGGGGACACTATTTCTAACAATCAGCCCCAGCATTTT.

V gene TRBV12-5 combines with J gene TRBJ2-1, with TRBD2 identical over 8 bases. With V trimmed by 6 bases and J by 8 bases, 6 bases remained unmatched. Looked up from germline, CDR1 is LGHNT and CDR2 is FRNRAP. The CDR3 is made up of 13 amino acids. In DNA, the CDR3 is TGTGCTAGTGGGGTCCTAGCGGGCGATGAGCAGTTCTTC. Translating it yields CASGVLAGDEQFF.

This clone was counted between two and nine times. Other DNA sequences in this specimen translate into the identical CDR3. The gene calls are TRBV7-2 and TRBJ2-7, with D hard to call. CDR1 and CDR2 (germline): SGHTA, FQGNSA. The CDR3 is made up of 12 amino acids. V was clipped by 1 base and J by 4 bases, with 5 bases between them. The CDR3 here is CASSLGAYEQYF. As DNA, the CDR3 is TGTGCCAGCAGCTTAGGGGCTTACGAGCAGTACTTC.

This chain joins TRBV19 and TRBJ1-1, with D perhaps TRBD1 (5 bases). Germline V gene sequence: CDR1 LNHDA, CDR2 SQIVND (reference sequence). The V end lost 6 bases, the J end lost 9 bases, and 14 bases lay between the germline ends. The CDR3 is 12 amino acids. The CDR3 bases are TGTGCCAGTAGGATGACAGCAACCAAAGCTTTCTTT. Protein product: CASRMTATKAFF.

This sequence joins TRBV30 and TRBJ2-1; the D is unclear. The V and J ends lost 3 bases and 7 bases respectively, with 10 bases between them. The germline gives CDR1 GTSNPN, CDR2 SVGIG (reference sequence). The CDR3 totals 12 residues. CDR3 sequence reads: CAWSQVVNEQFF. The CDR3 nucleotides are TGTGCCTGGAGCCAAGTAGTTAATGAGCAGTTCTTC. Variable domain in full (rest from reference TRBV30 and TRBJ2-1): SQTIHQWPATLVQPVGSPLSLECTVEGTSNPNLYWYRQAAGRGLQLLFYSVGIGQISSEVPQNLSASRPQDRQFILSSKKLLLSDSGFYLCAWSQVVNEQFFGPGTRLTVL.

This sequence joins TRBV5-1 and TRBJ2-1; 8 bases line up with TRBD1. V lost 3 bases to trimming and J lost 5 bases; unmatched junction nucleotides: 10. The CDR3 runs 16 residues. CDR1 is SGHRS, CDR2 YFSETQ, per germline. The CDR3 DNA sequence: TGCGCCAGCAGCTATCCCTGGCAGGGGGCGAACAATGAGCAGTTCTTC. It is translated as CASSYPWQGANNEQFF.

In nucleotides, the CDR3 is TGTGCCAGCAGTGCCTCCGGGAAGGAAAAACTGTTTTTT. This gives the protein CASSASGKEKLFF. The V and J genes are TRBV2 and TRBJ1-4; D is uncertain. V lost 4 bases and J lost 8, with 11 bases in between. The CDR3 spans 13 residues. Germline V gene sequence: CDR1 SNHLY, CDR2 FYNNEI.

Written as DNA, the CDR3 is TGTGCCAGCAGCCAAAGACAGGGAGAGGGTTCACCCCTCCACTTT. Translation: CASSQRQGEGSPLHF. The chain joins TRBV11-2 to TRBJ1-6; 7 bases map to TRBD1. The CDR3 extends over 15 amino acids. V lost 5 bases, J lost 9 bases, and 10 bases stayed unmatched. Germline V gene sequence: CDR1 SGHAT, CDR2 FQNNGV.

A remark on this clone: One end of the junction does not line up with germline, which may come from a read error. This rearrangement joins TRBV30 to TRBJ2-7, with 7 nucleotides matching TRBD2. Germline V CDR1 and CDR2: GTSNPN, SVGIG (reference sequence). The CDR3 runs to 13 residues. In nucleotides, the CDR3 is TGTGCCTGGACTAGCGGATCTTCCTACAAGCAGTACTTC. It encodes CAWTSGSSYKQYF.

The rearrangement joins TRBV10-3 to TRBJ1-4; the D is unclear. The CDR3 extends over 15 amino acids. The germline CDR1 and CDR2 sequences are ENHRY and SYGVKD. V was clipped by 6 bases and J by 4 bases, with 15 bases between them. Here the CDR3 reads CAIRADRALNEKLFF. The CDR3 bases are TGTGCCATCAGGGCCGATCGGGCCCTTAATGAAAAACTGTTTTTT.

This clone was counted a few times. This chain joins TRBV7-2 and TRBJ2-7, with D perhaps matching TRBD1 (5 bases). V was pared by 3 bases and J by 0 bases, with 6 bases between. Germline CDR1 reads SGHTA; CDR2 reads FQGNSA. This CDR3 has 13 amino acids. Here the CDR3 DNA reads TGTGCCAGCAGCTTGACAGCCTCCTACGAGCAGTACTTC. Its translation is CASSLTASYEQYF.

The sample holds a few counts of this clone. The chain joins TRBV23-1 to TRBJ1-5, with D possibly matching TRBD1 (5 bases). TRBV23-1 is identified as an open reading frame with a role that is uncertain. The CDR3 loop spans 14 amino acids. The ends were cut back, 3 bases at V and 2 bases at J, with 8 bases in the middle. CDR3 in DNA: TGCGCCAGCAGTCACAGGGAGGGCAATCAGCCCCAGCATTTT. Translation: CASSHREGNQPQHF.

This clone was counted only a few times. The genes are TRBV7-2 and TRBJ1-2; D uncertain. The CDR3 consists of 14 residues. CDR1 and CDR2 from the germline V gene are SGHTA and FQGNSA. Deletions cut 2 bases from V and 0 bases from J, with 7 bases between. The CDR3 region is CASSLWEANYGYTF. CDR3 DNA: TGTGCCAGCAGCTTATGGGAGGCTAACTATGGCTACACCTTC.

This clone came up a few times. The chain couples TRBV5-6 to TRBJ1-1, with 7 bases identical to TRBD1. From germline, CDR1 is SGHDT and CDR2 YYEEEE. Trimming cost V 4 bases and J 4 bases; bases outside gene matches: 4. This CDR3 spans 13 amino acids. The CDR3 is CASSLRQGTEAFF. The CDR3 DNA is TGTGCCAGCAGCCTAAGACAGGGCACTGAAGCTTTCTTT. The full variable domain, its missing parts supplied by reference TRBV5-6 and TRBJ1-1, is DAGVTQSPTHLIKTRGQQVTLRCSPKSGHDTVSWYQQALGQGPQFIFQYYEEEERQRGNFPDRFSGHQFPNYSSELNVNALLLGDSALYLCASSLRQGTEAFFGQGTRLTVV.

The sample holds a few counts of this clone. J is TRBJ2-7 and V is TRBV9, with D possibly TRBD1 on 6 matching bases. Trimming removed 0 bases from V and 1 base from J, with 8 bases in between. Germline V gene sequence: CDR1 SGDLS, CDR2 YYNGEE. The CDR3 length is 14 residues. CDR3 DNA sequence: TGTGCCAGCAGCGTAGGTGACAGGTCCTACGAGCAGTACTTC. Protein sequence: CASSVGDRSYEQYF.

This rearrangement joins TRBV4-2 to TRBJ2-1, with 11 bases fitting TRBD2. The CDR3 has 16 residues. The V gene end was trimmed by 4 bases and the J gene end by 5 bases; junction bases not matched to a gene: 7. Per germline, CDR1 LGHNA and CDR2 YNFKEQ. CDR3 in DNA: TGTGCCAGCAGCCCACGCTTAGCGGGGGGGAACAATGAGCAGTTCTTC. Amino acids: CASSPRLAGGNNEQFF.

The chain combines TRBV30 with TRBJ2-7, with a possible D match to TRBD2 (6 bases). The germline V and J ends were trimmed by 3 bases and 2 bases, with 8 bases remaining between them. The CDR3 has 12 amino acids. Germline V lookup: CDR1 GTSNPN, CDR2 SVGIG (reference sequence). The CDR3 protein is CAWSAGPYEQYF. The CDR3 DNA reads TGTGCCTGGAGCGCGGGGCCCTACGAGCAGTACTTC.

V usage is TRBV7-9 and J usage is TRBJ2-7; TRBD2 aligns across 8 bases. CDR1 is SEHNR, CDR2 FQNEAQ, per germline (reference sequence). CDR3 length equals 15 residues. The junction had 7 bases not matched to a gene; V was cut back by 4 bases and J by 2 bases. The CDR3 DNA is TGTGCCAGCAGCTATGAGCGGGGGATTCCCTACGAGCAGTACTTC. Translating gives CASSYERGIPYEQYF. The full variable domain, rest sourced from reference TRBV7-9 and TRBJ2-7, is DTGVSQNPRHKITKRGQNVTFRCDPISEHNRLYWYRQTLGQGPEFLTYFQNEAQLEKSRLLSDRFSAERPKGSFSTLEIQRTEQGDSAMYLCASSYERGIPYEQYFGPGTRLTVT.

This clone turned up a few times. V gene TRBV9 combines with J gene TRBJ2-1; 16 bases fit TRBD2. Germline V lookup: CDR1 SGDLS, CDR2 YYNGEE. This CDR3 spans 12 amino acids. J gave up 15 bases and V 9 bases, and 6 bases lay outside the gene matches. The CDR3 bases are TGTGCCACCGGGACTAGCGGGGGGGCCGCGTTCTTC. Protein sequence: CATGTSGGAAFF.